This note documents a single T cell receptor beta chain sequence. What it binds is not known. The input for each TCR library was 3,500 to 4,000 ng of total RNA. Every sample had its cDNA made across eight separate reactions. Using the 5' RACE reads, TCRdb records one entry per CDR3 protein without DNA. The table counts 310,000 or so distinct CDR3 sequences; 2% to 2.5% lies in the top ten. The data belong to a study of monozygotic twins with inflammatory bowel disease. Germline loops: CDR1 DFQATT, CDR2 SNEGSKA (reference sequence). The CDR3 is 14 amino acids. General study results and limits: Repertoire similarity did not differ between concordant and discordant twins, possibly owing to limited power.

RNA in its total form was extracted from whole blood, and T cells were not sorted. J is TRBJ1-5 and V is TRBV20-1; TCRdb's D gene call, TRBD1, goes unchecked for lack of DNA. The sequence was obtained from a human donor with ulcerative colitis or Crohn's disease, or a healthy co-twin of an affected twin (not recorded which). Sequenced sample: blood. The CDR3 reads CSASWGLGEQPQHF.